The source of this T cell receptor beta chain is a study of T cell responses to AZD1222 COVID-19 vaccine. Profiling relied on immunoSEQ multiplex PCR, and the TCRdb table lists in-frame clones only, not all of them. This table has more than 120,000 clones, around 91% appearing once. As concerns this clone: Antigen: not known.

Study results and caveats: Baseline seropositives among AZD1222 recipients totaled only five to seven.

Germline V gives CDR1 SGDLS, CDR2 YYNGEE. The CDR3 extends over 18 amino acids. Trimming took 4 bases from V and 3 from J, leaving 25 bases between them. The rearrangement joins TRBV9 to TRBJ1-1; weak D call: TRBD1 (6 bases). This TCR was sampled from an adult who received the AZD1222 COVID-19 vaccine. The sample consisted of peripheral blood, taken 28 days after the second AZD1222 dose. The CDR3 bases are TGTGCCAGCAGCAAAAATTCCGGGACACCCTTAGTGGACACTGAAGCTTTCTTT. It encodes CASSKNSGTPLVDTEAFF.